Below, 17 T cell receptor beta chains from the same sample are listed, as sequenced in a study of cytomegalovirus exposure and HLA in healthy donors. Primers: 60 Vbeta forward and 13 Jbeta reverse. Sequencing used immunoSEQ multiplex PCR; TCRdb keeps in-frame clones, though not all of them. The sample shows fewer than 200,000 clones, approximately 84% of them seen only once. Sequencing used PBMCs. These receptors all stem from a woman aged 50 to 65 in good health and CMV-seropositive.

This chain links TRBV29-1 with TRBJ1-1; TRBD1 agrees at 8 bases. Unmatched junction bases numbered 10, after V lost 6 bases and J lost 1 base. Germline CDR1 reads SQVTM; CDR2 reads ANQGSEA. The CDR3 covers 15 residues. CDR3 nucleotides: TGCAGCGTGGGCGGGACAGGAGGGGGGAACACTGAAGCTTTCTTT. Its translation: CSVGGTGGGNTEAFF.

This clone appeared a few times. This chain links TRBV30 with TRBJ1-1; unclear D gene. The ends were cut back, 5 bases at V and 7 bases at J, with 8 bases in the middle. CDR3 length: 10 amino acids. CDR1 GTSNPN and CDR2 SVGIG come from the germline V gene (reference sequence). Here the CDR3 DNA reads TGTGCCTGGGGCTTTTATGAAGCTTTCTTT. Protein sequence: CAWGFYEAFF.

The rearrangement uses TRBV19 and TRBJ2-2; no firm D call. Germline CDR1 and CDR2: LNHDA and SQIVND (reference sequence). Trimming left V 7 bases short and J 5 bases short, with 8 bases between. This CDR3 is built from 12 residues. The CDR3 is CASTQTTGELFF. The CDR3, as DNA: TGTGCCAGTACCCAGACAACCGGGGAGCTGTTTTTT.

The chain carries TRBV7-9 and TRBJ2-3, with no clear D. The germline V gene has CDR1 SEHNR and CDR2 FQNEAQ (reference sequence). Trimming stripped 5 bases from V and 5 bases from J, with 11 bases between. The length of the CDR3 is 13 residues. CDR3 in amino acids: CASSRGFGDTQYF. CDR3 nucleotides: TGTGCCAGCAGCCGAGGTTTTGGAGATACGCAGTATTTT. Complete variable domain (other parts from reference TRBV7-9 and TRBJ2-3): DTGVSQNPRHKITKRGQNVTFRCDPISEHNRLYWYRQTLGQGPEFLTYFQNEAQLEKSRLLSDRFSAERPKGSFSTLEIQRTEQGDSAMYLCASSRGFGDTQYFGPGTRLTVL.

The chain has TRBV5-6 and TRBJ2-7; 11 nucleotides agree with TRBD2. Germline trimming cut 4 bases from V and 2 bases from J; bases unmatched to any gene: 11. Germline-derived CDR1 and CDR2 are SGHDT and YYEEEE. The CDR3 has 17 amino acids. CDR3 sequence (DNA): TGTGCCAGCAGCCCTAAAGTCGGGACTAGCGGCACCTACGAGCAGTACTTC. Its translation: CASSPKVGTSGTYEQYF.

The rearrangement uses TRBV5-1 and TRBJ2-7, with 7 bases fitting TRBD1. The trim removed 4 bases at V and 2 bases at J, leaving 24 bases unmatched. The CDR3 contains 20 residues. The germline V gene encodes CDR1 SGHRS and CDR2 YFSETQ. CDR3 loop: CASSLPHLTGEFVRTYEQYF. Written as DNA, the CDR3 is TGCGCCAGCAGCCTGCCCCACTTAACAGGGGAATTCGTCCGAACCTACGAGCAGTACTTC. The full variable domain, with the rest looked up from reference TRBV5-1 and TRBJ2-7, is KAGVTQTPRYLIKTRGQQVTLSCSPISGHRSVSWYQQTPGQGLQFLFEYFSETQRNKGNFPGRFSGRQFSNSRSEMNVSTLELGDSALYLCASSLPHLTGEFVRTYEQYFGPGTRLTVT.

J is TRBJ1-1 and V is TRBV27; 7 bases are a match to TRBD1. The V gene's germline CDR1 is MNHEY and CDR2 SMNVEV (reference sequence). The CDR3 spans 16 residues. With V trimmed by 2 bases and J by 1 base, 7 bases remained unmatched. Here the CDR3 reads CASSLIRQGWNTEAFF. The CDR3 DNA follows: TGTGCCAGCAGTTTAATCCGACAGGGATGGAACACTGAAGCTTTCTTT.

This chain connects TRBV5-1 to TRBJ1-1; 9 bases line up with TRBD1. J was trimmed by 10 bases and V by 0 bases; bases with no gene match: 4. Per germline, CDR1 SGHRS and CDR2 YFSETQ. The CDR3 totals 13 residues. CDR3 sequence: CASSLDRGQGAFF. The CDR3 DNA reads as TGCGCCAGCAGCTTGGACAGGGGGCAAGGAGCTTTCTTT.

The CDR3 sequence is CASSFMGGGATDTQYF. The CDR3 bases are TGTGCCAGCAGCTTCATGGGCGGGGGGGCAACAGATACGCAGTATTTT. This chain joins TRBV7-3 and TRBJ2-3; 9 bases are shared with TRBD2. This CDR3 has 16 amino acids. With V trimmed by 3 bases and J by 3 bases, 7 bases remained unmatched. Germline CDR1 SGHTA, CDR2 FQGTGA.

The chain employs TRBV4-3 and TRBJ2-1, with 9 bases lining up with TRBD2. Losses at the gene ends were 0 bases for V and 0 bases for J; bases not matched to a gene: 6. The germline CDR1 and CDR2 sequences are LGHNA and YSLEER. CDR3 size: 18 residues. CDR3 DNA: TGCGCCAGCAGCCAAGATCGTGTGCGGGGGGGCTCCTACAATGAGCAGTTCTTC. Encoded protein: CASSQDRVRGGSYNEQFF.

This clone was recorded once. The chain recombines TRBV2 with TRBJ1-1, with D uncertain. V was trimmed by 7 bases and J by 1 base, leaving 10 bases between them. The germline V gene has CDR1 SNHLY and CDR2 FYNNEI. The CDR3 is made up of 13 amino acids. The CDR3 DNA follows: TGTGCCAGCAACGGGTATCAGAACACTGAAGCTTTCTTT. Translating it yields CASNGYQNTEAFF.

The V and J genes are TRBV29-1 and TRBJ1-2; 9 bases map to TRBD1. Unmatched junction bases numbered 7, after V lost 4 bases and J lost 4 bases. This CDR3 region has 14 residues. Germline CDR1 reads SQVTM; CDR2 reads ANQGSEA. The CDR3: CSVATGGGGYGYTF. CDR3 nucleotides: TGCAGCGTTGCTACAGGGGGCGGTGGCTATGGCTACACCTTC.

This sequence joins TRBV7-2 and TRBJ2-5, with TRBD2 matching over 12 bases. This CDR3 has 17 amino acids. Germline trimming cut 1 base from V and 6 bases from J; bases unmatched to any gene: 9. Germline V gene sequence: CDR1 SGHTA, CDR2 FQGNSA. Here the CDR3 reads CASSLGSLTSGRKTQYF. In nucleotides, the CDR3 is TGTGCCAGCAGCTTAGGCTCTCTGACTAGCGGGAGAAAGACCCAGTACTTC.

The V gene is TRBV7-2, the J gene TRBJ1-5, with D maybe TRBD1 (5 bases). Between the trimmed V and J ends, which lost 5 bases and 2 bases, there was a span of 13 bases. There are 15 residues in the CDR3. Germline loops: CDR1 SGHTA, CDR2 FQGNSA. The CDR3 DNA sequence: TGTGCCAGCAGCATTGGAAGGGGTGGCAATCAGCCCCAGCATTTT. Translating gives CASSIGRGGNQPQHF. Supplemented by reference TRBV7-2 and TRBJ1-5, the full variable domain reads GAGVSQSPSNKVTEKGKDVELRCDPISGHTALYWYRQSLGQGLEFLIYFQGNSAPDKSGLPSDRFSAERTGGSVSTLTIQRTQQEDSAVYLCASSIGRGGNQPQHFGDGTRLSIL.

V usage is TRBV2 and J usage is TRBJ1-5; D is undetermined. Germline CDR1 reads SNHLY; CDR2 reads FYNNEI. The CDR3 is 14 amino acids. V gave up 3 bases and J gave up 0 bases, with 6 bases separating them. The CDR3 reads CASSDTDSNQPQHF. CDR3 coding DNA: TGTGCCAGCAGTGACACAGATAGCAATCAGCCCCAGCATTTT.

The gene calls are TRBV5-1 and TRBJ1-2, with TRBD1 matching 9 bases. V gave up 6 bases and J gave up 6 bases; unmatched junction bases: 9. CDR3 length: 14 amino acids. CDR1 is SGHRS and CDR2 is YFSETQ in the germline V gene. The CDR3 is CASTVSGTGHGYTF. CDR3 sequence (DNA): TGCGCCAGCACAGTATCCGGGACAGGGCATGGCTACACCTTC.

As DNA, the CDR3 is TGTGCCAGCAGCGATAGCGGGAACTCCTACAATGAGCAGTTCTTC. Its translation is CASSDSGNSYNEQFF. This chain joins TRBV9 and TRBJ2-1, with TRBD2 matching over 8 bases. The CDR3 length is 15 residues. With 3 bases clipped from V and 0 bases from J, the junction kept 2 bases outside the gene matches. The germline gives CDR1 SGDLS, CDR2 YYNGEE.